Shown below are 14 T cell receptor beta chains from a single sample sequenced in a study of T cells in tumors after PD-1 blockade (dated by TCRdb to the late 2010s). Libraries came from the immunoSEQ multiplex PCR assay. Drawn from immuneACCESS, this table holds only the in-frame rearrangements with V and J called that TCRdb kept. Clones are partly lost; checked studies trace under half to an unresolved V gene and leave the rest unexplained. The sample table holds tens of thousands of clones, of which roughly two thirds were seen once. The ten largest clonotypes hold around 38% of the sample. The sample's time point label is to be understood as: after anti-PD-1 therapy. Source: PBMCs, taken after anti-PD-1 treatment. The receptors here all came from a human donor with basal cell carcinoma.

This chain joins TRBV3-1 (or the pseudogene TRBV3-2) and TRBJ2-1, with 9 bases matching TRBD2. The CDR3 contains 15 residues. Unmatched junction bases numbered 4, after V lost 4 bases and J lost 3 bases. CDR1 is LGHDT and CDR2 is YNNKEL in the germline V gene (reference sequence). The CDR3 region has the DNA TGTGCCAGCAGCCCTAGCGGGACTATCTACAATGAGCAGTTCTTC. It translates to CASSPSGTIYNEQFF.

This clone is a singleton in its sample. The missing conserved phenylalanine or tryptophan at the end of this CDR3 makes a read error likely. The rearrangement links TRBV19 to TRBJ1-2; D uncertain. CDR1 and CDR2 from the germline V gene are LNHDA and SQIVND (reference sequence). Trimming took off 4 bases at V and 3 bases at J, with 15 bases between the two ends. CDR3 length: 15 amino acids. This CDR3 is CASSTRTRRDYGYTS. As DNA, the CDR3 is TGTGCCAGTAGTACCCGCACGCGGAGGGACTATGGCTACACCTCC.

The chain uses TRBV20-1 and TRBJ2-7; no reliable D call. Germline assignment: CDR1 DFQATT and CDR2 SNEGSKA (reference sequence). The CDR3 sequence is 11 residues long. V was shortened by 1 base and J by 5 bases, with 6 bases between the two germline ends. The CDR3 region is CSARGQDEQYF. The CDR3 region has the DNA TGCAGTGCTAGAGGGCAGGACGAGCAGTACTTC.

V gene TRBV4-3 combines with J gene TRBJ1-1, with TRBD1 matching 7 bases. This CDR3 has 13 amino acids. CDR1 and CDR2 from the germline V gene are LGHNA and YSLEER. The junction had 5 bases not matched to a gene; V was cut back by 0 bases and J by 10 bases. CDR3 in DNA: TGCGCCAGCAGCCAAGATGGGCCAGGGGGAGCTTTCTTT. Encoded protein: CASSQDGPGGAFF.

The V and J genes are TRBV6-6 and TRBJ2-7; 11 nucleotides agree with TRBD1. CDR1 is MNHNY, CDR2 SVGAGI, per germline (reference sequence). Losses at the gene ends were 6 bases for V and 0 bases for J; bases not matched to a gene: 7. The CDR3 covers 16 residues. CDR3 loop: CASRTQGTGGSYEQYF. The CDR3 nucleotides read TGTGCCAGCAGAACACAGGGGACAGGGGGCTCCTACGAGCAGTACTTC.

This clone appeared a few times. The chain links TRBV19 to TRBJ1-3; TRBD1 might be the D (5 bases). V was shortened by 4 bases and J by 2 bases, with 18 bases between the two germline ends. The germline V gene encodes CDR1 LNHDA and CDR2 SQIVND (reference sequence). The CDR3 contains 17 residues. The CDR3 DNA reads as TGTGCCAGTAGTACCCGGGATGGGGGGACCACTGGAAACACCATATATTTT. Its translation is CASSTRDGGTTGNTIYF. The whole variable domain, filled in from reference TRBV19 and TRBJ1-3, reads DGGITQSPKYLFRKEGQNVTLSCEQNLNHDAMYWYRQDPGQGLRLIYYSQIVNDFQKGDIAEGYSVSREKKESFPLTVTSAQKNPTAFYLCASSTRDGGTTGNTIYFGEGSWLTVV.

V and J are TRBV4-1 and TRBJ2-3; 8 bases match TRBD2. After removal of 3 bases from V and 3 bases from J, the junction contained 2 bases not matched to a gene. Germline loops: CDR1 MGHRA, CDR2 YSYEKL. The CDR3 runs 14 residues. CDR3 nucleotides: TGCGCCAGCAGCCAGGGACTAGTAACAGATACGCAGTATTTT. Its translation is CASSQGLVTDTQYF.

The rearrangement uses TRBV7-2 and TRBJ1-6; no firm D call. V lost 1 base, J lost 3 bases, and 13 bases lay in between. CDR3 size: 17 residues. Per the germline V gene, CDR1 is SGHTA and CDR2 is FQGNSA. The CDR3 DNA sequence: TGTGCCAGCAGCTTAGGACGAGGTTCTTTCTATAATTCACCCCTCCACTTT. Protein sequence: CASSLGRGSFYNSPLHF. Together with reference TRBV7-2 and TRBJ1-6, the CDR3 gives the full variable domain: GAGVSQSPSNKVTEKGKDVELRCDPISGHTALYWYRQSLGQGLEFLIYFQGNSAPDKSGLPSDRFSAERTGGSVSTLTIQRTQQEDSAVYLCASSLGRGSFYNSPLHFGNGTRLTVT.

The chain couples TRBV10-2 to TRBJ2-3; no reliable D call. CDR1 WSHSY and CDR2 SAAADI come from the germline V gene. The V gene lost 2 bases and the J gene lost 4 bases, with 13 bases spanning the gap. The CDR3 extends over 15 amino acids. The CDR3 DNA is TGCGCCAGCAGTGAGATCCCGCGGCAACCAGATACGCAGTATTTT. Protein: CASSEIPRQPDTQYF.

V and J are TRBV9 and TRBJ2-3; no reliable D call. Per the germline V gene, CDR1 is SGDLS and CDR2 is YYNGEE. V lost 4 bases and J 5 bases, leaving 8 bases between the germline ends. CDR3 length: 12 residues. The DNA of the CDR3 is TGTGCCAGCAGCCTTGCTGGAGATACGCAGTATTTT. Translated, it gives CASSLAGDTQYF.

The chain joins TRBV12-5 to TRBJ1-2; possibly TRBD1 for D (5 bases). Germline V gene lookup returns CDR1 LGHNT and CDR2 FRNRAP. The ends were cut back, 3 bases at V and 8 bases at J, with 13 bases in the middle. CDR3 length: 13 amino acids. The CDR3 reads CASGLGGGGGYTF. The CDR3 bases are TGTGCTAGTGGTTTAGGCGGGGGAGGCGGCTACACCTTC. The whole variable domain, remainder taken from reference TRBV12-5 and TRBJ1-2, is DARVTQTPRHKVTEMGQEVTMRCQPILGHNTVFWYRQTMMQGLELLAYFRNRAPLDDSGMPKDRFSAEMPDATLATLKIQPSEPRDSAVYFCASGLGGGGGYTFGSGTRLTVV.

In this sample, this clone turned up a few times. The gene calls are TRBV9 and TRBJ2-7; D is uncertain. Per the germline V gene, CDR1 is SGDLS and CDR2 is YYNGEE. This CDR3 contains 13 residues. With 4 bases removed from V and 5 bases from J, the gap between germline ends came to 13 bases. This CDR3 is CASSPDLANEQYF. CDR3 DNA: TGTGCCAGCAGCCCCGACTTAGCCAACGAGCAGTACTTC.

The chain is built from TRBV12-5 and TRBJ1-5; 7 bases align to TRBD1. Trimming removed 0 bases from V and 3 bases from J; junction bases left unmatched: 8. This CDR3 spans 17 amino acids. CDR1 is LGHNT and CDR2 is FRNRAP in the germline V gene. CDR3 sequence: CASGLVGGTVLNQPQHF. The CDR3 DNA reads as TGTGCTAGTGGTTTGGTCGGGGGGACAGTTCTCAATCAGCCCCAGCATTTT.

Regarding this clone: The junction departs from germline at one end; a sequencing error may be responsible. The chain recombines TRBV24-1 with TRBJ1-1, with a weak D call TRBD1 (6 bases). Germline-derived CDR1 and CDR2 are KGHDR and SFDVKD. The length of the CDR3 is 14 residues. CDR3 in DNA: TGTGCCACCAGTCAAGGGACCATCCAACGGGGACACCACTTT. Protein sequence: CATSQGTIQRGHHF.